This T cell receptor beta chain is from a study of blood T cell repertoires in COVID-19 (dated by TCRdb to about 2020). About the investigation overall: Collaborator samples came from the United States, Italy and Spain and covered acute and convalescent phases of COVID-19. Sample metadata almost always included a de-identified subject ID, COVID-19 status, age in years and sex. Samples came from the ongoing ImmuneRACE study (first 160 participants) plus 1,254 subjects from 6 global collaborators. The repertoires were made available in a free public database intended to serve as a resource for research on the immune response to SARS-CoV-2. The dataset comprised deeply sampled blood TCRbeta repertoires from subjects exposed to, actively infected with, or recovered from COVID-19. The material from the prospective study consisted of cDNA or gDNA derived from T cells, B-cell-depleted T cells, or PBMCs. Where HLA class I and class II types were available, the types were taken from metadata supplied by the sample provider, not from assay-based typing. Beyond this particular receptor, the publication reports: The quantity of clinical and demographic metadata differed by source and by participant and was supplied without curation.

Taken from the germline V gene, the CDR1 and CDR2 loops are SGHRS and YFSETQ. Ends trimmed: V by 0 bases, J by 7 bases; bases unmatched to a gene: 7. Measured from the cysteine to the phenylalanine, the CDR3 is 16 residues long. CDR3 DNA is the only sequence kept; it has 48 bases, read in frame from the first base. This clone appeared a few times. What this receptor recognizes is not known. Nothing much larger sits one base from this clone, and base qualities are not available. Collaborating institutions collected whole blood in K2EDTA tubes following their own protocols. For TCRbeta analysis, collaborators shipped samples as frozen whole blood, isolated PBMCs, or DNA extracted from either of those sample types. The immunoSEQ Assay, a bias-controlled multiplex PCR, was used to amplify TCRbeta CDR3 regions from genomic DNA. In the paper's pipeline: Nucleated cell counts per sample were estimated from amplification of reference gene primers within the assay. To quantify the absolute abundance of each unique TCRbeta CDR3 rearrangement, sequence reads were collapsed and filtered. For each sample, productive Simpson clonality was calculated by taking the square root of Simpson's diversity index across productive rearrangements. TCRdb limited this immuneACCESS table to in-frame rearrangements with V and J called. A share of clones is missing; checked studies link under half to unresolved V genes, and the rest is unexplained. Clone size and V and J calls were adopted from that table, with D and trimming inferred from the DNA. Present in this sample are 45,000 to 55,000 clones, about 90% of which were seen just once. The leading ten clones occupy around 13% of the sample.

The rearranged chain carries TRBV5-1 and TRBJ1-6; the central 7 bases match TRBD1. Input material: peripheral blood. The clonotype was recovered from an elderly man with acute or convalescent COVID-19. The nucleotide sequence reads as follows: TGCGCCAGCAGCTTGGGGCAGGGGGACGGGAATTCACCCCTCCACTTT. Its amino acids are CASSLGQGDGNSPLHF.